This TCR beta chain appears in the sequencing data of a study of shared clonotypes between healthy human individuals. Study information: Three plates each covered CD4 naive and memory; CD8 naive two, CD8 memory one. Study-level points and caveats: Some clonotypes were shared by all four sorted-subset donors, while others were not shared. The non-shared ones had lower generation probabilities than the shared ones.

Produced via immunoSEQ multiplex PCR; TCRdb's table is partial and in-frame only. The sample shows 850,000 to 1,100,000 clones, 60% to 80% of them seen only once. In regard to this clone: Its antigen remains unknown.

The TCR originated in a man aged 18-30 years in good health. Some clones in this sample may be carry-over from other donors' samples. Material: memory CD4+ T cells from PBMCs. The sample's subset: CD45RA-negative fraction.

CDR3 nucleotide sequence: TGTGCCAGCAGCTTGAATGGCTGGGCTTTCTTT. This encodes CASSLNGWAFF. V gene TRBV7-2 combines with J gene TRBJ1-1; D gene unclear. In germline, CDR1 is SGHTA, CDR2 FQGNSA. The germline V and J ends were trimmed by 3 bases and 11 bases, with 10 bases remaining between them. This CDR3 has 11 residues.